This TCR beta chain was captured by sequencing in a study of OX40 agonist ivuxolimab in advanced cancers. Looking at the study overall: Aged about 23 to 80 with a mean of approximately 57 years, they were approximately 80% male.

This CDR3 region has 17 residues. Germline V gives CDR1 SGHVS, CDR2 FNYEAQ. The ends lost 7 bases at V and 0 bases at J; junction bases unmatched: 7. Produced via immunoSEQ multiplex PCR; TCRdb's table is partial and in-frame only. The sample shows about 82,000 clones, 85% to 90% of them seen only once. Study-wide results and limits: On average, CD8+ T cells had more expanded clones than CD4+. Clones of CD4+ and CD8+ blood T cells grew by week 6 at doses of 0.1 to 3.0 mg/kg.

With respect to this clone: The antigen remains unidentified.

The receptor was isolated from an adult with an advanced solid tumor such as melanoma, head and neck, liver or kidney cancer. The sample in question was CD4+ or CD8+ T cells sorted from blood, obtained in a trial of the OX40 agonist ivuxolimab. The rearrangement links TRBV7-6 to TRBJ2-2; TRBD2 agrees at 11 bases. The DNA for the CDR3 is TGTGCCAGCAACAAATTGACTAGCGGGGCGAACACCGGGGAGCTGTTTTTT. Encoded protein: CASNKLTSGANTGELFF.